The following is a TCR beta chain sequence with its context. The identical CDR3 is also encoded by other nucleotide sequences in the sample. Germline values: CDR1 SQVTM, CDR2 ANQGSEA. This CDR3 is 11 amino acids long. V lost 4 bases and J 4 bases, leaving 2 bases between the germline ends. TCR sequencing used cDNA made by reverse transcription of extracted RNA. The table came from immunoSEQ multiplex PCR; TCRdb's copy has only in-frame clones and leaves some out. The data hold around 70,000 clones, with around 30% observed a single time. Treatment specified: oral pan-JAK inhibitor, 5-10 mg twice daily. The sample originates from a study of CD8+ T cells in alopecia areata.

The rearrangement uses TRBV29-1 and TRBJ2-6; D remains unclear. Sequenced here: CD8+ T cells sorted from blood, sampled at week 4, from a patient treated with tofacitinib. The sequence was collected from a human donor with alopecia areata. The CDR3 sequence: CSVAGANVLTF. DNA for the CDR3: TGCAGCGTTGCAGGGGCCAACGTCCTGACTTTC. Drawing the rest from reference TRBV29-1 and TRBJ2-6, the complete variable domain is SAVISQKPSRDICQRGTSLTIQCQVDSQVTMMFWYRQQPGQSLTLIATANQGSEATYESGFVIDKFPISRPNLTFSTLTVSNMSPEDSSIYLCSVAGANVLTFGAGSRLTVL.